This TCR beta chain came from a study of T cell responses to AZD1222 COVID-19 vaccine. Study-level results: The donor group comprised mostly white British people and more females; the analysis possibly underestimated clonal diversity. Following two doses of AZD1222, Spike-specific TCR breadth and depth rose. Scientists sampled the repertoires only once the peak T cell response had passed. Vaccine-associated CD4 TCRs ranged over spike, dominating at 160-218 and 743-854.

As to this clone: The antigen remains unidentified.

Germline V gives CDR1 MNHNS, CDR2 SASEGT. Trimming at V came to 2 bases and at J to 5 bases, leaving 0 bases not matched to a gene. The CDR3 runs to 14 residues. Clones were read by immunoSEQ multiplex PCR, and TCRdb kept only the in-frame ones, dropping some. The sample has under 200,000 clones, 88% seen once. The chain carries TRBV6-1 and TRBJ2-4; 10 bases fit TRBD2. This material consisted of peripheral blood, taken 28 days after the second AZD1222 dose. This receptor was obtained from an adult who received the AZD1222 COVID-19 vaccine. CDR3 DNA sequence: TGTGCCAGCAGTGAACTAGCGGGAGAAAACATTCAGTACTTC. Its translation is CASSELAGENIQYF.